This TCR beta chain appears in the sequencing data of a study of blood T cell repertoires in COVID-19. Overall study context: Acute-phase and convalescent COVID-19 samples originated in the United States, Italy and Spain. PBMCs, B-cell-depleted T cells, or T cells were the source of the cDNA or gDNA that made up the material.

CDR1 and CDR2 from the germline V gene are SEHNR and FQNEAQ (reference sequence). Trimming cost V 3 bases and J 3 bases; bases outside gene matches: 4. CDR3 length: 15 residues. Original handling: Estimates of nucleated cell counts were drawn from the amplification of reference gene primers. Produced via immunoSEQ multiplex PCR; TCRdb's table is partial and in-frame only. That table supplies the V and J calls and clone size; D and trimming were determined from the DNA. Of about 230,000 clones listed, about nine tenths were seen once; the top ten hold around a tenth. The receptor was derived from a man aged 50-60 years with COVID-19, enrolled during active disease. The sequencing input was peripheral blood. The genes are TRBV7-9 and TRBJ1-2, with 10 bases lining up with TRBD1. The CDR3 loop reads CASSLPTGGDYGYTF. Written as DNA, the CDR3 is TGTGCCAGCAGCTTGCCGACAGGGGGCGACTATGGCTACACCTTC.